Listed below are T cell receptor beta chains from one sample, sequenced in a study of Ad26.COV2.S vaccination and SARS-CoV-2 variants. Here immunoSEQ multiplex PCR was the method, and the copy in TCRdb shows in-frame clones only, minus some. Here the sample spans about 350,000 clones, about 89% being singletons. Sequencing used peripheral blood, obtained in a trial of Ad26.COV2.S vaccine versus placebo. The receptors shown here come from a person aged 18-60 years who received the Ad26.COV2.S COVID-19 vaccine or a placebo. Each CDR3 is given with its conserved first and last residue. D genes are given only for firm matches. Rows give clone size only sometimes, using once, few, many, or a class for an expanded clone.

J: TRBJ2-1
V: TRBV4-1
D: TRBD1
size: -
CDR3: CASSQPGQASPNEQFF
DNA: TGCGCCAGCAGCCAACCTGGACAGGCAAGCCCCAATGAGCAGTTCTTC

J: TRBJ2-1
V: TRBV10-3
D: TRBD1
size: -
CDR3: CAISESFGTGSYNEQFF
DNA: TGTGCCATCAGTGAGTCTTTTGGGACAGGGTCATACAATGAGCAGTTCTTC

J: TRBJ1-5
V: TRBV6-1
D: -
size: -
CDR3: CASSEAGRYSNQPQHF
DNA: TGTGCCAGCAGTGAAGCGGGGCGGTATAGCAATCAGCCCCAGCATTTT

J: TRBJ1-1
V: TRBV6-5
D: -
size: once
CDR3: CASSYDANTEAFF
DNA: TGTGCCAGCAGTTACGACGCCAACACTGAAGCTTTCTTT

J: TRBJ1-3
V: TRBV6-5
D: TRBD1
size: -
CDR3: CASSYGQGAGNTIYF
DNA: TGTGCCAGCAGTTACGGGCAGGGGGCCGGAAACACCATATATTTT

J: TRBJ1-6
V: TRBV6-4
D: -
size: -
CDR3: CASSRTAQSSYNSPLHF
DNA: TGTGCCAGCAGTCGGACAGCCCAGAGCTCCTATAATTCACCCCTCCACTTT

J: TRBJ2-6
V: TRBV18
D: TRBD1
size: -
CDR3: CASSPWTGEANVLTF
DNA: TGTGCCAGCTCACCTTGGACAGGGGAGGCCAACGTCCTGACTTTC

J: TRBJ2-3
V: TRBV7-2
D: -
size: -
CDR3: CASSLNKGDFADTQYF
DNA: TGTGCCAGCAGCTTGAATAAAGGGGACTTTGCAGATACGCAGTATTTT

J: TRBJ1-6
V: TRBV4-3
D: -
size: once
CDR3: CASSQDHNSYNSPLHF
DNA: TGCGCCAGCAGCCAAGACCATAACTCCTATAATTCACCCCTCCACTTT

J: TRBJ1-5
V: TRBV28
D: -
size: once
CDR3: CASGQGNNQPQHF
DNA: TGTGCCAGCGGGCAGGGGAACAATCAGCCCCAGCATTTT

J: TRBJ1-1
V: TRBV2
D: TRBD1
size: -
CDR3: CASSEAQFRDSEAFF
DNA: TGTGCCAGCAGTGAAGCGCAGTTCCGGGACAGTGAAGCTTTCTTT

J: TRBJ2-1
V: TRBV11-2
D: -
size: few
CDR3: CASSLEARPTVNNEQFF
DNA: TGTGCCAGCAGCTTAGAAGCCAGGCCGACCGTTAACAATGAGCAGTTCTTC

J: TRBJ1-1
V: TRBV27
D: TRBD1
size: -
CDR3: CASSLSRIAGGATEAFF
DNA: TGTGCCAGCAGTTTATCGCGAATTGCAGGGGGGGCAACTGAAGCTTTCTTT

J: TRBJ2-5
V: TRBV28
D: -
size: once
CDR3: CASSFRVQETQYF
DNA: TGTGCCAGCAGTTTCAGGGTCCAAGAGACCCAGTACTTC

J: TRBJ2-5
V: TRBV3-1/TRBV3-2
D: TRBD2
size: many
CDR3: CASSQVLAGGGETQYF
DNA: TGTGCCAGCAGCCAAGTCCTAGCGGGAGGCGGAGAGACCCAGTACTTC

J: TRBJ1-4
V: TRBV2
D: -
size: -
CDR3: CASKWGVNEKLFF
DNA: TGTGCCAGCAAGTGGGGTGTCAATGAAAAACTGTTTTTT

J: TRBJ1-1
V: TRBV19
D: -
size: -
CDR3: CASSIAENTEAFF
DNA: TGTGCCAGTAGTATAGCAGAGAACACTGAAGCTTTCTTT

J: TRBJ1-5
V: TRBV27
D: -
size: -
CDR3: CASSFGSGYSNQPQHF
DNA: TGTGCCAGCAGCTTCGGTTCAGGGTATAGCAATCAGCCCCAGCATTTT

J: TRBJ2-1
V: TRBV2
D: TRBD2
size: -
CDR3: CASSPAGLASEQFF
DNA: TGTGCCAGCAGCCCGGCGGGACTAGCGAGTGAGCAGTTCTTC

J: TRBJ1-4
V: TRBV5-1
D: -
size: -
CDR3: CASSLHSEQRGEKLFF
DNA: TGCGCCAGCAGCCTACATTCTGAGCAACGGGGTGAAAAACTGTTTTTT